This entry lists 18 T cell receptor beta chains sequenced from one sample in a study of control samples from healthy donors and cancer patients. Repertoires were generated with immunoSEQ multiplex PCR, while TCRdb's copy carries only in-frame clones and drops some. Of about 180,000 clones in the sample, 90% to 95% were seen once. The sample taken for sequencing was blood. These receptors originate from a woman between 18 and 30 years old in good health.

This chain connects TRBV15 to TRBJ1-1; 9 nucleotides line up with TRBD1. The CDR3 is made up of 15 amino acids. Germline assignment: CDR1 LNHNV and CDR2 YYDKDF (reference sequence). The V and J ends lost 4 bases and 5 bases, in that order; junction bases with no gene match: 8. The CDR3 loop reads CATSTSRTGETEAFF. CDR3 nucleotide sequence: TGTGCCACCAGCACAAGCAGGACAGGGGAGACTGAAGCTTTCTTT.

The rearrangement links TRBV7-3 to TRBJ2-1, with TRBD2 identical over 7 bases. Germline CDR1 SGHTA, CDR2 FQGTGA. CDR3 size: 14 residues. The trim removed 4 bases at V and 10 bases at J, leaving 10 bases unmatched. CDR3 loop: CASSSHRTSREQFF. CDR3 DNA: TGTGCCAGCAGCTCGCATCGGACTAGTCGGGAGCAGTTCTTC.

V usage is TRBV6-5 and J usage is TRBJ1-1; 8 bases map to TRBD1. CDR3 length: 12 amino acids. Per germline, CDR1 MNHEY and CDR2 SVGAGI. The J segment lost 10 bases and the V segment lost 4 bases, leaving 5 bases of the junction unmatched. CDR3: CASSSPQGAAFF. For the CDR3, the DNA is TGTGCCAGCAGTTCGCCTCAGGGGGCAGCTTTCTTT.

Points on this clone: Other DNA sequences in the same sample also yield this CDR3. The chain couples TRBV9 to TRBJ2-3; perhaps TRBD1 as D (5 bases). The V end lost 0 bases, the J end lost 2 bases, and 10 bases lay between the germline ends. This CDR3 has 15 residues. Germline CDR1 SGDLS, CDR2 YYNGEE. This CDR3 is CASSVEGADTDTQYF. The DNA of the CDR3 is TGTGCCAGCAGCGTAGAAGGGGCAGACACAGATACGCAGTATTTT.

The gene calls are TRBV10-3 and TRBJ1-1; no clear D gene. This CDR3 has 19 residues. Germline CDR1 ENHRY, CDR2 SYGVKD. V was trimmed by 7 bases and J by 4 bases, leaving 31 bases between them. For the CDR3, the DNA is TGTGCCATCACCTCCCGCCAGTATCCGTCTCAACCTGAGGCCACTGAAGCTTTCTTT. Translated, it gives CAITSRQYPSQPEATEAFF.

The sample holds one count of this clone. CDR3 coding DNA: TGTGCCAGCAGCTCGACTAGCGGGGGCTACAATGAGCAGTTCTTC. It is translated as CASSSTSGGYNEQFF. V gene TRBV7-2 combines with J gene TRBJ2-1, with 12 nucleotides matching TRBD2. V lost 4 bases, J lost 3 bases, and 1 base stayed unmatched. Germline loops: CDR1 SGHTA, CDR2 FQGNSA. This CDR3 spans 15 amino acids.

The rearrangement joins TRBV2 to TRBJ2-7; D may match TRBD1 or TRBD2 (5 bases each). The length of the CDR3 is 12 residues. Germline V gives CDR1 SNHLY, CDR2 FYNNEI. The V end was cut by 9 bases, the J end by 6 bases, with 15 bases between. This CDR3 reads CASTGASGEQYF. The CDR3 DNA follows: TGTGCCAGTACCGGGGCATCGGGCGAGCAGTACTTC.

The rearrangement joins TRBV24-1 to TRBJ1-2, with D perhaps matching TRBD1 (6 bases). Germline assignment: CDR1 KGHDR and CDR2 SFDVKD. V was cut by 5 bases and J by 4 bases, with 13 bases left in between. The CDR3 is 14 amino acids. CDR3 in DNA: TGTGCCACCAGTGCTCGGGGGCATCGCTATGGCTACACCTTC. Amino acid sequence: CATSARGHRYGYTF.

The chain links TRBV3-1 (or the pseudogene TRBV3-2) to TRBJ2-2; D is undetermined. The CDR3 runs to 15 residues. V dropped 3 bases and J dropped 5 bases, with 13 bases sitting between them. Germline CDR1 LGHDT, CDR2 YNNKEL (reference sequence). CDR3 in amino acids: CASSHLVGGTGELFF. The CDR3 bases are TGTGCCAGCAGCCACTTAGTGGGTGGGACCGGGGAGCTGTTTTTT.

This rearrangement joins TRBV12-3 or TRBV12-4 to TRBJ1-2; maybe TRBD1 (5 bases). The CDR3 spans 13 residues. V shed 2 bases and J shed 6 bases, with 10 bases lying between them. The CDR3 spells CASSLSRQHGYTF. The CDR3 nucleotides are TGTGCCAGCAGTTTATCAAGACAGCATGGCTACACCTTC.

This clone is a singleton in its sample. The CDR3 region is CASSQPRQPNTGELFF. The CDR3 DNA follows: TGTGCCAGCAGCCAACCCAGACAGCCCAACACCGGGGAGCTGTTTTTT. The chain links TRBV3-1 (or the pseudogene TRBV3-2) to TRBJ2-2, with D possibly matching TRBD1 (5 bases). V lost 2 bases, J lost 2 bases, and 12 bases lay in between. CDR1 is LGHDT, CDR2 YNNKEL, per germline (reference sequence). The CDR3 runs 16 residues.

Concerning this clone itself: Within the sample, other DNA sequences also encode this same CDR3. The chain has TRBV27 and TRBJ2-7, with 7 bases that match TRBD2. The V gene's germline CDR1 is MNHEY and CDR2 SMNVEV (reference sequence). The ends lost 0 bases at V and 4 bases at J; junction bases unmatched: 0. This CDR3 has 13 residues. The CDR3 is CASSLSSGYEQYF. The DNA for the CDR3 is TGTGCCAGCAGTTTATCTAGCGGGTACGAGCAGTACTTC.

The chain combines TRBV5-1 with TRBJ2-1; D remains unclear. The CDR3 has 16 residues. Trimming pared 0 bases from V and 0 bases from J, leaving 10 bases between. The germline CDR1 and CDR2 sequences are SGHRS and YFSETQ. The CDR3 DNA reads as TGCGCCAGCAGCTTGGACAGTTTAAGCTCCTACAATGAGCAGTTCTTC. As protein: CASSLDSLSSYNEQFF.

This chain connects TRBV7-2 to TRBJ1-3; D remains ambiguous. The CDR3 sequence is 14 residues long. CDR1 and CDR2 (germline): SGHTA, FQGNSA. V lost 1 base and J lost 1, with 5 bases in between. The CDR3 nucleotides read TGTGCCAGCAGCTTAGTGGGGTCTGGAAACACCATATATTTT. Protein: CASSLVGSGNTIYF.

This chain links TRBV20-1 with TRBJ1-5; tentative D call: TRBD1 (6 bases). CDR1 DFQATT and CDR2 SNEGSKA come from the germline V gene (reference sequence). V lost 3 bases and J lost 2, with 20 bases in between. The CDR3 sequence is 17 residues long. In nucleotides, the CDR3 is TGCAGTGCTAGTAGGGGGTCAGGGGAGCCGGGCAATCAGCCCCAGCATTTT. Translated, it gives CSASRGSGEPGNQPQHF.

The chain employs TRBV4-1 and TRBJ1-3; a possible D gene is TRBD1 (5 bases). In germline, CDR1 is MGHRA, CDR2 YSYEKL. The CDR3 totals 16 residues. Trimming left V 3 bases short and J 6 bases short, with 18 bases between. CDR3 bases: TGCGCCAGCAGCCAGATTACAAGGGGTGCAAAAAACACCATATATTTT. Residues: CASSQITRGAKNTIYF.

The genes are TRBV13 and TRBJ1-1; D remains unclear. Germline V lookup: CDR1 PRHDT, CDR2 FYEKMQ (reference sequence). Trimming took 4 bases from V and 2 from J, leaving 11 bases between them. There are 14 residues in the CDR3. The CDR3 DNA follows: TGTGCCAGCAGCTCCGGACGGACTAACACTGAAGCTTTCTTT. As protein: CASSSGRTNTEAFF.

To note about this clone: Germline and junction disagree at one end, which may indicate a read error. The DNA for the CDR3 is TGTGCTAGCAGCTTATCCGTACACCTATACAATGAGCAGTTCTTC. Translating gives CASSLSVHLYNEQFF. V and J are TRBV7-7 and TRBJ2-1; D gene uncertain. The CDR3 sequence is 15 residues long. CDR1 is SSHAT and CDR2 is FNYEAQ in the germline V gene (reference sequence). The full variable domain, completed using reference TRBV7-7 and TRBJ2-1, is GAGVSQSPRYKVTKRGQDVTLRCDPISSHATLYWYQQALGQGPEFLTYFNYEAQPDKSGLPSDRFSAERPEGSISTLTIQRTEQRDSAMYRCASSLSVHLYNEQFFGPGTRLTVL.